This TCR beta chain was recorded in a study of CD8 T cells in Susac syndrome. V was pared by 2 bases and J by 1 base, with 1 base of the junction left unmatched. The CDR3 contains 15 residues. Germline loops: CDR1 MDHEN, CDR2 SYDVKM. When the RNA was reverse transcribed, random hexamers were used with an input of roughly 0.45 to 1 ug. TCRdb recomputed calls from the immunoSEQ multiplex PCR reads with MiXCR, one row per CDR3 protein. The sample has under 95,000 distinct CDR3 sequences, roughly 94% seen once. V usage is TRBV28 and J usage is TRBJ2-5; TRBD1 agrees at 10 bases. Sequencing input: CD8+ T cells from PBMCs. The clonotype originates from a human donor with Susac syndrome. The CDR3 is CASSLRTGGQETQYF. The CDR3 DNA is TGTGCCAGCAGTTTACGGACAGGGGGCCAAGAGACCCAGTACTTC. The variable domain in full, with the rest retrieved from reference TRBV28 and TRBJ2-5, is DVKVTQSSRYLVKRTGEKVFLECVQDMDHENMFWYRQDPGLGLRLIYFSYDVKMKEKGDIPEGYSVSREKKERFSLILESASTNQTSMYLCASSLRTGGQETQYFGPGTRLLVL.